The rows below give T cell receptor beta chains drawn from one sample of a study of beta chain features in type 1 diabetes. Here immunoSEQ multiplex PCR was the method, and the copy in TCRdb shows in-frame clones only, minus some. Seen here are 350,000 to 450,000 clones, around 15% observed once, and the top ten hold approximately 0.019%. Sequencing used naive CD4+ T cells from blood. The receptors here all came from a woman under 30 in good health. The conserved cysteine and the conserved F or W are not part of the CDR3 here. Each record gives: clone size, V gene, J gene, CDR3 protein. Part of the rows lack a size; the others show once, few, many or a class for expanded clones.

NA	TRBV7-2	TRBJ2-7	ASSLDGGSTYEQY
NA	TRBV27	TRBJ2-5	ASRRTGRETQY
NA	TRBV28	TRBJ2-1	ASSLYGVPYNEQF
NA	TRBV6-1	TRBJ2-3	ASSEAWRPTDTQY
few	TRBV7-2	TRBJ2-5	ASSLASSGPQETQY
NA	TRBV9	TRBJ2-1	ASSARGAGNNEQF
NA	TRBV27	TRBJ2-7	ASSLYAGTVTYEQY
few	TRBV28	TRBJ2-1	ASSITGPEQF
few	TRBV6-6	TRBJ1-5	ASSKGQASNQPQH
NA	TRBV7-9	TRBJ2-2	ASGLHRAGTGDTGELF
few	TRBV20-1	TRBJ2-7	SATDREQY
few	TRBV30	TRBJ2-3	AWRGPGTSGITDTQY
few	TRBV9	TRBJ2-2	ASLAGVANTGELF
few	TRBV28	TRBJ1-2	ASSGGQVVSGYT
NA	TRBV9	TRBJ2-5	ASSEPGQPEETQY
NA	TRBV7-2	TRBJ1-4	ASSKLTGINEKLF
few	TRBV4-2	TRBJ2-1	ASSRADRGEKNEQF